Here is one T cell receptor beta chain with its context. Its antigen target is currently unknown. The input lacks base qualities; no much larger clone sits a single base away. In total, 500 to 700 healthy bone marrow donors made up the cohort. At the time of sampling, all cohort members were nominally healthy, though unrecorded immune exposures were likely present. The donor tested CMV seronegative, placing the donor among the 352 seronegative members of the cohort. Each donor provided a peripheral blood sample, and peripheral blood mononuclear cells were used for TCR beta sequencing. The Qiagen DNeasy Blood Extraction Kit was used to extract genomic DNA from the blood cell samples. The data were taken from a study of cytomegalovirus exposure and HLA in healthy donors (dated by TCRdb to between 2016 and 2019). Turning to the overall study: In an earlier analysis of 450 to 750 of the donors, approximately 260 Gb of sequence data and 120 million or so unique TCR beta sequences from 180 million or so T cells were reported. Among the approximately 430 genotyped donors, around 81% belonged to the genetic ancestry cluster associated with self-reported Caucasian donors. To decide whether each TCR beta V gene segment behaved as functional or pseudogenic, an earlier analysis of over 500 of the donors relied on high-throughput TCR beta sequencing. To study patterns of TCR occurrence, a later analysis re-analyzed previously published TCR beta repertoires from 550 to 800 donors and added high-resolution HLA genotyping. The study used immunosequencing to profile the T cell repertoires of approximately 650 subjects and linked those repertoires to cytomegalovirus serostatus. Five DR-DQ haplotypes were treated as single units for association and clustering because of strong linkage in the cohort. Across 398 genotyped donors of the cohort, an average of approximately 240,000 unique TCR beta nucleotide sequences per donor were sequenced, and approximately 17% of those sequences were non-productive. Donor age, sex, ethnicity and CMV serostatus were compiled together with the repertoire data. The aim of the study was to test whether cataloging public T cell receptors could identify signatures of past pathogen exposure. A later genetic analysis used genome-wide SNP genotypes for about 55% of the 666 donors, treating that subset as a discovery cohort. All discovery cohort repertoires had been generated on a single sequencing platform. High-throughput TCR immunosequencing, statistical association of individual TCRs with disease status, and machine learning were combined to predict cytomegalovirus infection status. Typing coverage differed by locus: A, B, C, DRB1 and DQB1 were typed in roughly 620-640 donors, DQA1 in approximately 520, DPA1 in around 610, and DPB1 in 450 to 490. Rather than drawing on any new phenotypic data, the later analysis identified candidate immune exposures from TCR beta sequences and the way those sequences occurred across donors. In addition to the first cohort of 666 subjects, a separate validation cohort of over 90 different subjects was used. Class I and class II HLA loci were covered by the typing at four-digit resolution. An early release that covered approximately 600 HLA-typed donors contained around 300 gigabases of sequencing data and around 80 million unique TCR sequences. Results and caveats for the whole study, not just this receptor: Roughly uniform sequencing depth across donors was assumed in presence/absence analyses, although this assumption may not hold. Only TCR beta chains were sequenced in this cohort, and the absence of alpha or paired-chain data limited detectable features. In a later analysis, most CMV-associated TCR beta chains were found to appear HLA-restricted, with HLA associations seemingly driven largely by CMV exposure. According to a later analysis, parvovirus B19, influenza, CMV and Epstein-Barr virus appeared linked to several top co-occurrence clusters. A later genetic analysis associated a missense DCLRE1C variant with V-gene and J-gene trimming of TCR beta chains, and an independent cohort replicated the association. A few of the identified cytomegalovirus-associated TCR beta chains were confirmed in vitro to be specific for cytomegalovirus antigens. A later analysis associated 15,000 or so TCR beta sequences with specific HLA alleles at a false discovery rate of 0.05. A total of 150 to 200 TCR beta chains were listed by the study as associated with cytomegalovirus. An earlier analysis of approximately 590 of the donors showed that most TCR beta V segments appeared in productive rearrangements either about 87% or about 30% of the time, which broadly matched IMGT annotations. Compared with equally common non-associated chains, HLA-associated TCR beta chains in a later analysis were more clonally expanded and had lower generation probabilities. Because counts were too low, some 17 rarely observed V segments, including chromosome 9 orphons, were excluded from the earlier analysis of several hundred of the donors. When HLA alleles, especially DR and DQ, strongly co-occurred, TCR associations were difficult to assign to individual alleles. Correlated functional status among segregating V segments might reflect linkage disequilibrium, but an unknown experimental factor could not be ruled out. The authors suggested that the approach could potentially be extended to other disease states and immunological phenotypes. Most TCR sequences were observed very rarely across donors, whereas some public TCRs were present in many individuals. According to a later analysis, TCR association rates differed among HLA loci, with DRB1 alleles showing the most associated TCRs and HLA-C alleles showing the fewest. The 87-base-pair reads could not distinguish some IMGT-functional V segments, including TRBV6-2 and TRBV6-3, so those segments were excluded. Immune exposure information for the cohort was limited to CMV serostatus. HLA typing was unavailable for some donors at each locus, so association tests used only the typed subset. In both the original and validation cohorts, the classifier was reported to diagnose cytomegalovirus status with high specificity and sensitivity. A further reported finding was that TCR beta sequences accurately predicted the HLA-A and HLA-B alleles for most subjects in the first cohort. Compared with the 666-donor mean, donors in an Asian-associated ancestry cluster had fewer N-insertions in productive TCRs, according to a later genetic analysis. A cluster of highly shared sequence variants was judged likely to be a technical artifact of the sequencing pipeline.

The cysteine opens and the phenylalanine closes a CDR3 of 16 amino acids. This entry keeps only the CDR3 DNA: 48 bases, framed from base 1. From V the trimming removes 5 bases and from J it removes 6 bases, while the gene matches leave 7 bases of the junction unaccounted for. The CDR1 and CDR2 encoded by the germline V gene are ENHRY and SYGVKD. The library was built by means of the immunoSEQ multiplex PCR assay. For the multiplex PCR, a mixture combining 60 forward primers for TCR Vbeta segments and 13 reverse primers for TCR Jbeta segments was used. Amplification of the CDR3 region of rearranged TCR beta genes was performed with a multiplex PCR assay on genomic DNA. The amplified TCR beta libraries were sequenced on the Illumina HiSeq System as 87-base-pair reads. The study's own analysis went as follows. In a later analysis, tens of millions of unique TCR beta chains were counted across the approximately 640 repertoires, and roughly 9.9 million of these chains were shared by at least two donors. Raw reads were error-corrected and collapsed into unique sequences by a nearest-neighbor algorithm in which closely related sequences were merged to remove PCR and sequencing errors. CDR3 sequences were aligned to IMGT reference sequences to assign V, D and J gene segments. For a sequence to be retained, at least a six-nucleotide match to both a V gene segment and a J gene segment was required. A rearrangement was called productive if the CDR3 had no stop codons and remained in frame with V and J, and every other rearrangement was called non-productive. Following IMGT convention, CDR3 was defined as the stretch from the second conserved V-encoded cysteine up to the conserved J-encoded phenylalanine. Sequences without an unambiguous match to a single V gene segment were excluded from the earlier analysis of 500 to 700 of the donors. In an earlier analysis of approximately 610 of the donors, V segments were called functional above 56.7% productive rearrangements and were called segregating when the between-donor standard deviation exceeded 5%. A statistical classification framework was built for diagnosing cytomegalovirus status from the catalog of TCR beta chain sequences. In a later analysis, V and J genes were assigned by comparing TCR nucleotide sequences against IMGT/GENE-DB human TR gene sequences. The TCRdist pipeline was used in a later analysis to assign CDR3 sequences and most-parsimonious VDJ recombination scenarios. In a later analysis, each TCR beta chain was defined by its CDR3 amino acid sequence together with its V-gene family, and reads without a unique V-gene family were excluded. In a later analysis, around 600 highly shared, low-generation-probability nucleotide sequences were removed to address suspected cross-contamination and a sequencing artifact. In a later analysis, a clonal expansion index was calculated for each public chain from normalized within-repertoire ranks of inferred template counts. Generation probabilities in a later analysis came from a VDJ recombination model fitted to out-of-frame rearrangements, and those results were checked against IGoR. In a later analysis, hypergeometric tests were used to score TCR-TCR, TCR-HLA and TCR-CMV co-occurrence, with a repertoire-size bias correction applied to TCR pairs. In a later analysis, false discovery rates were estimated by permuting HLA or CMV assignments 20 times. In a later analysis, co-occurring TCRs were grouped using DBSCAN, and TCRdist sequence similarity was added for clustering within HLA-allele-positive subsets. Co-occurrence clustering excluded repertoires with fewer than 30,000 or more than 120,000 public chains, plus five with anomalous nucleotide sharing. Held by TCRdb, this immuneACCESS table contains in-frame sequences only and omits some clones. Under half of the omission traces to an unresolved V gene where checked; the cause of the rest is unknown. The D gene and trimming were derived from the DNA, and the V and J assignments and clone size from that table. This sample comprises 130,000 to 150,000 clones, around 76% of them detected only once. Of the sample, less than 3% falls within the top ten clones.

Recombination joined TRBV10-3 with TRBJ2-1, and 13 junctional nucleotides match TRBD2. The sequenced sample was PBMCs. The sequence was collected from a male donor in good health and CMV-seronegative. The nucleotide sequence is given as TGTGCCATCAGTCTCACCGGGACTAGCGGGATCAATGAGCAGTTCTTC. This sequence encodes CAISLTGTSGINEQFF.